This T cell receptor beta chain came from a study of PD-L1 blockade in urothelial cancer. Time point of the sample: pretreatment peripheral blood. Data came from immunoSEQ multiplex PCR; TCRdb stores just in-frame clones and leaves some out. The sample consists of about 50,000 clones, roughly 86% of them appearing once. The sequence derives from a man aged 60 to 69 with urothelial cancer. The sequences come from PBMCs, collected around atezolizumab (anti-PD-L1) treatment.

The CDR3 DNA reads TGCGCCAGCAGCCAAGTAACGGGACTCCCCCTCGGCGAGCAGTACTTC. Protein: CASSQVTGLPLGEQYF. This chain connects TRBV4-1 to TRBJ2-7; D is possibly TRBD2 (6 bases). CDR1 MGHRA and CDR2 YSYEKL come from the germline V gene. This CDR3 has 16 residues. Trimming shortened V by 1 base and J by 6 bases, and 19 bases separated the two germline ends.